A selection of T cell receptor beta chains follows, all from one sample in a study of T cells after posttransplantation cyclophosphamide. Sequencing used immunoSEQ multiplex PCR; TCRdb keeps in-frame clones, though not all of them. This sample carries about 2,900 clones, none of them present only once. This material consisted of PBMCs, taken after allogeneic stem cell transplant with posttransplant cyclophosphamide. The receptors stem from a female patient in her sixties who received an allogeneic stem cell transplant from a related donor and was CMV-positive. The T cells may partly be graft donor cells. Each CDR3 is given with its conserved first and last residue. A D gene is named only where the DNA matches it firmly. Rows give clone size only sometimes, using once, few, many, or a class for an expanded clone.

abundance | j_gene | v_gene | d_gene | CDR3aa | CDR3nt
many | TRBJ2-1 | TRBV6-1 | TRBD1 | CASSEAWDRGGNEQFF | TGTGCCAGCAGTGAAGCGTGGGACAGGGGAGGCAATGAGCAGTTCTTC
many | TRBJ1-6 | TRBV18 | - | CASSLHGGSGLNSPLHF | TGTGCCAGCTCATTACATGGGGGGTCCGGCCTTAATTCACCCCTCCACTTT
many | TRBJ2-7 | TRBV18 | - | CASSPSGPPGWPYEQYF | TGTGCCAGCTCACCTTCCGGGCCTCCGGGGTGGCCCTACGAGCAGTACTTC
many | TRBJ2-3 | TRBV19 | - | CASSNGNTDTQYF | TGTGCCAGTAGTAACGGTAACACAGATACGCAGTATTTT
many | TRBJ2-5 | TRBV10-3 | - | CAISGGHQETQYF | TGTGCCATCAGTGGGGGGCACCAAGAGACCCAGTACTTC
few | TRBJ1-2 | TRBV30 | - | CAWSVRTGNGYTF | TGTGCCTGGAGTGTACGAACGGGGAATGGCTACACCTTC
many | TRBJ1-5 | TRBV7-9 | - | CASSLTGQDNQPQHF | TGTGCCAGCAGCTTAACGGGACAAGACAATCAGCCCCAGCATTTT
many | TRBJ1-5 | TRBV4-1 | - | CASSQDQQLNQPQHF | TGCGCCAGCAGCCAAGATCAACAGCTCAATCAGCCCCAGCATTTT
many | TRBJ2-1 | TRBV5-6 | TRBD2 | CASSFGTSGGSYNEQFF | TGTGCCAGCAGCTTCGGGACTAGCGGGGGGTCTTACAATGAGCAGTTCTTC
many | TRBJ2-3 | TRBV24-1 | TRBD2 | CATSDPGGSGRRADTQYF | TGTGCCACCAGTGACCCCGGAGGTAGCGGGAGAAGAGCAGATACGCAGTATTTT
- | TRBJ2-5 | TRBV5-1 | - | CASIDGAPKKTQYF | TGCGCCAGCATTGATGGGGCCCCCAAAAAGACCCAGTACTTC
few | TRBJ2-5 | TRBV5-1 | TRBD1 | CASSHGQEDKTQYF | TGCGCCAGCAGCCACGGACAGGAGGACAAGACCCAGTACTTC
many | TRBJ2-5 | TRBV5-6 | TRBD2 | CASSFSGGAGETQYF | TGTGCCAGCAGCTTCAGCGGGGGGGCCGGTGAGACCCAGTACTTC
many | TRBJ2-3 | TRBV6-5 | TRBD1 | CASSYRTGADTQYF | TGTGCCAGCAGTTATAGGACAGGGGCAGATACGCAGTATTTT
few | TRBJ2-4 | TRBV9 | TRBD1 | CASSPRDSRQNIQYF | TGTGCCAGCAGCCCAAGGGACAGCAGACAAAACATTCAGTACTTC
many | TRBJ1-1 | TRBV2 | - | CASSEGFRRPEAFF | TGTGCCAGCAGTGAAGGGTTCAGAAGGCCTGAAGCTTTCTTT
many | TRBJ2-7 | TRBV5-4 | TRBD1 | CASSLAAGGTYEQYF | TGTGCCAGCAGCTTGGCGGCAGGGGGTACCTACGAGCAGTACTTC
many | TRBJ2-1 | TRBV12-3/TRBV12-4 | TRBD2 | CASSRSLAGVPYNEQFF | TGTGCCAGCAGTCGATCCCTGGCGGGAGTTCCCTACAATGAGCAGTTCTTC
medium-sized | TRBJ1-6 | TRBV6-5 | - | CASSYEASSYNSPLHF | TGTGCCAGCAGTTATGAGGCCAGCTCCTATAATTCACCCCTCCACTTT
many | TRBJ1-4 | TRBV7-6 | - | CASSSWGDEKLFF | TGTGCCAGCAGCTCCTGGGGGGATGAAAAACTGTTTTTT
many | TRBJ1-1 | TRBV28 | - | CASSLFLRALVTEAFF | TGTGCCAGCAGTTTATTTTTGAGGGCTTTAGTCACTGAAGCTTTCTTT
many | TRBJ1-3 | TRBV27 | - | CASSLGQTGNTIYF | TGTGCCAGCAGTTTAGGGCAGACTGGAAACACCATATATTTT
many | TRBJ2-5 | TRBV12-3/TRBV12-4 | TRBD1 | CASSLQGEATQYF | TGTGCCAGCAGCTTACAGGGGGAAGCGACCCAGTACTTC